Below, 32 T cell receptor beta chains from the same sample are listed, as sequenced in a study of blood T cell repertoires in COVID-19. Assay: immunoSEQ multiplex PCR; the TCRdb copy retains only in-frame clones and omits some. The repertoire has 200,000 to 250,000 clones, 80% to 90% of them found once; the top ten carry over 9.5%. Sequenced sample: peripheral blood. The receptors derive from a woman of 80 years or more with acute or convalescent COVID-19.

The J gene is TRBJ2-7, the V gene TRBV4-1, with no clear D. There are 12 residues in the CDR3. V lost 5 bases, J lost 0 bases, and 5 bases lay in between. CDR1 and CDR2 (germline): MGHRA, YSYEKL. The CDR3, as DNA: TGCGCCAGCAGCTCACACTCCTACGAGCAGTACTTC. This encodes CASSSHSYEQYF.

The V gene is TRBV9, the J gene TRBJ2-5; 8 bases agree with TRBD1. CDR1 and CDR2 (germline): SGDLS, YYNGEE. Trimming took 0 bases from V and 4 from J; bases not matched to a gene: 5. The CDR3 sequence is 15 residues long. The CDR3 protein is CASSVGQGAGETQYF. DNA for the CDR3: TGTGCCAGCAGCGTAGGTCAGGGGGCTGGAGAGACCCAGTACTTC.

J is TRBJ1-1 and V is TRBV9; no clear D. Germline values: CDR1 SGDLS, CDR2 YYNGEE. Trimming took off 4 bases at V and 4 bases at J, with 14 bases between the two ends. This CDR3 region has 14 residues. CDR3 nucleotide sequence: TGTGCCAGCAGCTCCAGGTTGATGGGCACTGAAGCTTTCTTT. Its translation is CASSSRLMGTEAFF.

V usage is TRBV6-6 and J usage is TRBJ1-5, with no clear D. Deletions cut 7 bases from V and 1 base from J, with 8 bases between. Germline CDR1 MNHNY, CDR2 SVGAGI (reference sequence). There are 13 residues in the CDR3. The CDR3 region is CASIAGSNQPQHF. In DNA form, the CDR3 reads TGTGCCAGCATAGCGGGGAGCAATCAGCCCCAGCATTTT.

The CDR3 spells CAISGGQAATNEKLFF. The CDR3 nucleotides read TGTGCCATCAGCGGGGGACAGGCCGCAACTAATGAAAAACTGTTTTTT. This chain links TRBV10-3 with TRBJ1-4, with 8 bases aligning to TRBD1. Germline CDR1 ENHRY, CDR2 SYGVKD. This CDR3 region has 16 residues. The V gene end was trimmed by 6 bases and the J gene end by 0 bases; junction bases not matched to a gene: 6.

The CDR3 loop reads CASSYLGGELAGELFF. The CDR3 DNA follows: TGTGCCAGCAGCTATCTAGGAGGGGAATTGGCCGGGGAGCTGTTTTTT. This rearrangement joins TRBV5-5 to TRBJ2-2, with a weak D call TRBD2 (6 bases). Trimming took off 3 bases at V and 6 bases at J, with 18 bases between the two ends. CDR3 length: 16 amino acids. Germline V CDR1 and CDR2: SGHKS, YYEKEE (reference sequence). The full variable domain, completed using reference TRBV5-5 and TRBJ2-2, is DAGVTQSPTHLIKTRGQQVTLRCSPISGHKSVSWYQQVLGQGPQFIFQYYEKEERGRGNFPDRFSARQFPNYSSELNVNALLLGDSALYLCASSYLGGELAGELFFGEGSRLTVL.

This rearrangement joins TRBV27 to TRBJ2-7; 10 bases match TRBD2. The trim removed 0 bases at V and 2 bases at J, leaving 1 base unmatched. CDR3 length: 15 residues. Looked up from germline, CDR1 is MNHEY and CDR2 is SMNVEV (reference sequence). CDR3 in DNA: TGTGCCAGCAGTTTATCGAGCGGGAGGGCCTACGAGCAGTACTTC. Its translation: CASSLSSGRAYEQYF.

This sequence joins TRBV10-3 and TRBJ2-2, with D possibly TRBD2 on 7 matching bases. This CDR3 comprises 17 residues. The germline gives CDR1 ENHRY, CDR2 SYGVKD. The ends were cut back, 7 bases at V and 3 bases at J, with 21 bases in the middle. The CDR3 here is CAIKEGGPSGHTGELFF. The CDR3 nucleotides are TGTGCCATCAAAGAGGGGGGGCCTAGCGGACACACCGGGGAGCTGTTTTTT.

V gene TRBV24-1 combines with J gene TRBJ2-1, with TRBD2 identical over 8 bases. The ends lost 5 bases at V and 7 bases at J; junction bases unmatched: 9. Germline loops: CDR1 KGHDR, CDR2 SFDVKD. This CDR3 has 15 residues. The CDR3 reads CATSAASGSGNEQFF. CDR3 coding DNA: TGTGCCACCAGTGCGGCTAGCGGGTCTGGGAATGAGCAGTTCTTC.

J is TRBJ1-1 and V is TRBV27; tentatively, D is TRBD1 (5 bases). V lost 8 bases to trimming and J lost 4 bases, with 17 bases between them. Germline CDR1 reads MNHEY; CDR2 reads SMNVEV (reference sequence). The CDR3 is 14 amino acids. The CDR3 DNA sequence: TGTGCCAGCGGGGGGGTTGGCGGTTCCACTGAAGCTTTCTTT. Amino acids: CASGGVGGSTEAFF.

The CDR3: CASSSRRQGTNEKLFF. In DNA, the CDR3 is TGTGCCAGTAGTTCCAGGAGACAGGGGACTAATGAAAAACTGTTTTTT. V and J are TRBV19 and TRBJ1-4; TRBD1 matches 8 bases. Trimming cost V 5 bases and J 2 bases; bases outside gene matches: 7. The CDR3 runs 16 residues. Germline V CDR1 and CDR2: LNHDA, SQIVND (reference sequence).

J is TRBJ2-1 and V is TRBV5-4; 12 bases are a match to TRBD2. V shed 5 bases and J 9 bases; nucleotides not matched to a gene: 12. This CDR3 spans 16 amino acids. CDR1 is SGHNT, CDR2 YYREEE, per germline (reference sequence). The CDR3 bases are TGTGCCAGCAGTCCACTAGCGGGGGGAGCAGTTGGTGAGCAGTTCTTC. Translated: CASSPLAGGAVGEQFF.

This clone appeared once. This chain connects TRBV10-1 to TRBJ2-7; no definite D call. The germline V gene has CDR1 WNHNN and CDR2 SYGVQD (reference sequence). The CDR3 covers 15 residues. Deletions cut 4 bases from V and 4 bases from J, with 17 bases between. CDR3 protein: CASSVLFRAAYEQYF. CDR3 DNA: TGCGCCAGCAGTGTTCTTTTTCGTGCAGCGTACGAGCAGTACTTC.

This chain uses TRBV6-4 with TRBJ1-3; 10 bases fit TRBD1. The CDR3 length is 15 residues. With V trimmed by 6 bases and J by 9 bases, 11 bases remained unmatched. The V gene's germline CDR1 is MRHNA and CDR2 SNTAGT. CDR3 nucleotide sequence: TGTGCCAGCAGGCCCCAGGACAGGGGGGAAGTCACCATATATTTT. Translating gives CASRPQDRGEVTIYF.

The chain carries TRBV5-1 and TRBJ1-3; D remains ambiguous. V was cut by 0 bases and J by 0 bases, with 4 bases left in between. The CDR3 length is 14 residues. The germline CDR1 and CDR2 sequences are SGHRS and YFSETQ. CDR3 nucleotides: TGCGCCAGCAGCTTGGGACACTCTGGAAACACCATATATTTT. It specifies CASSLGHSGNTIYF.

This clone was detected once. V gene TRBV24-1 combines with J gene TRBJ2-1; TRBD2 might be the D (6 bases). This CDR3 has 16 amino acids. Germline-derived CDR1 and CDR2 are KGHDR and SFDVKD. Trimming stripped 4 bases from V and 6 bases from J, with 18 bases between. The CDR3 region has the DNA TGTGCCACCAGTGACCCCCTCCGGGAGTCAGGCAATGAGCAGTTCTTC. Protein product: CATSDPLRESGNEQFF.

The chain employs TRBV10-3 and TRBJ1-2; perhaps TRBD1 as D (5 bases). CDR3 length: 13 amino acids. The germline V gene has CDR1 ENHRY and CDR2 SYGVKD. The germline V and J ends were trimmed by 4 bases and 8 bases, with 14 bases remaining between them. The CDR3 region is CAISVGRDLGYTF. The CDR3 nucleotides are TGTGCCATCAGTGTTGGGCGGGACCTGGGCTACACCTTC.

The chain recombines TRBV28 with TRBJ2-1; 7 bases agree with TRBD2. The V segment lost 10 bases and the J segment 0 bases; nucleotides outside the gene matches: 9. The CDR3 contains 15 residues. Germline V gene data show CDR1 as MDHEN and CDR2 as SYDVKM. The CDR3: CATYEGGSSYNEQFF. The CDR3 DNA follows: TGTGCCACTTATGAGGGAGGGAGCTCCTACAATGAGCAGTTCTTC.

The chain joins TRBV27 to TRBJ1-2; 9 bases agree with TRBD1. The CDR3 totals 12 residues. Germline V gives CDR1 MNHEY, CDR2 SMNVEV (reference sequence). With V trimmed by 5 bases and J by 8 bases, 3 bases remained unmatched. CDR3 bases: TGTGCCAGCAGTCGGACAGGGGAGGGCTACACCTTC. It encodes CASSRTGEGYTF.

This clone has ten or more counts. V is TRBV7-9 and J is TRBJ1-6; D is unclear. The CDR3 length is 15 residues. Trimming pared 2 bases from V and 10 bases from J, leaving 15 bases between. Germline CDR1 reads SEHNR; CDR2 reads FQNEAQ (reference sequence). Written as DNA, the CDR3 is TGTGCCAGCAGCTTATCGTTTGATGGAGGATCACCCCTCCACTTT. Translation gives CASSLSFDGGSPLHF.

DNA of the CDR3: TGCGCCAGCAGCCCTCCGGGACAGTTCCATGAAAAACTGTTTTTT. As protein: CASSPPGQFHEKLFF. The V gene is TRBV4-1, the J gene TRBJ1-4; the match to TRBD1 covers 7 bases. The CDR3 has 15 residues. Per the germline V gene, CDR1 is MGHRA and CDR2 is YSYEKL. Unmatched junction bases numbered 8, after V lost 4 bases and J lost 6 bases.

This chain links TRBV27 with TRBJ2-1, with TRBD2 matching 12 bases. With V trimmed by 10 bases and J by 4 bases, 11 bases remained unmatched. This CDR3 is 16 amino acids long. Germline assignment: CDR1 MNHEY and CDR2 SMNVEV (reference sequence). This CDR3 reads CAIARPLAGGYNEQFF. The CDR3 DNA follows: TGTGCCATAGCCAGACCCCTAGCGGGGGGGTACAATGAGCAGTTCTTC.

This clone was seen only once. The chain carries TRBV4-1 and TRBJ1-1; D might be TRBD1 (6 bases). Trimming took off 5 bases at V and 7 bases at J, with 14 bases between the two ends. Per germline, CDR1 MGHRA and CDR2 YSYEKL. The CDR3 covers 13 residues. The CDR3: CASSTQGWNEAFF. The CDR3 DNA sequence: TGCGCCAGCAGCACACAGGGTTGGAATGAAGCTTTCTTT.

The chain is built from TRBV5-4 and TRBJ2-2, with 12 bases aligning to TRBD2. CDR3 length: 15 amino acids. Per the germline V gene, CDR1 is SGHNT and CDR2 is YYREEE (reference sequence). With 0 bases clipped from V and 8 bases from J, the junction kept 2 bases outside the gene matches. CDR3 sequence reads: CASSLGLAGAGELFF. In DNA, the CDR3 is TGTGCCAGCAGCTTGGGACTAGCGGGGGCAGGGGAGCTGTTTTTT.

The chain couples TRBV4-1 to TRBJ2-3, with 10 bases aligning to TRBD1. Germline CDR1 MGHRA, CDR2 YSYEKL. This CDR3 has 18 amino acids. Losses at the gene ends were 0 bases for V and 1 base for J; bases not matched to a gene: 7. CDR3 DNA sequence: TGCGCCAGCAGCCAAGAGGGACCCGGGACAGGGGGCACAGATACGCAGTATTTT. Protein product: CASSQEGPGTGGTDTQYF.

The chain is built from TRBV7-9 and TRBJ1-5, with D unresolved. The V gene lost 2 bases and the J gene lost 3 bases, with 11 bases spanning the gap. This CDR3 comprises 15 residues. In germline, CDR1 is SEHNR, CDR2 FQNEAQ (reference sequence). CDR3 sequence: CASSLSYLSNQPQHF. The CDR3 DNA is TGTGCCAGCAGCTTAAGCTACCTCTCCAATCAGCCCCAGCATTTT.

This clone was found once. The genes are TRBV7-3 and TRBJ2-7; 11 nucleotides match TRBD1. Germline V CDR1 and CDR2: SGHTA, FQGTGA. CDR3 size: 14 residues. Losses at the gene ends were 4 bases for V and 7 bases for J; bases not matched to a gene: 6. Written as DNA, the CDR3 is TGTGCCAGCAGCTATTCGGGACAGGGGGAAGAGCAGTACTTC. Translation gives CASSYSGQGEEQYF.

The chain is built from TRBV5-4 and TRBJ2-1, with TRBD2 identical over 10 bases. J lost 6 bases, V lost 0 bases, and 9 bases had no gene match. The germline V gene has CDR1 SGHNT and CDR2 YYREEE (reference sequence). CDR3 length: 17 amino acids. CDR3 in DNA: TGTGCCAGCAGCTTGGGTTTCCGGACTAGCGGAGGCAATGAGCAGTTCTTC. It encodes CASSLGFRTSGGNEQFF.

The chain uses TRBV2 and TRBJ1-2; 10 bases map to TRBD1. The CDR3 consists of 16 residues. V shed 4 bases, J shed 4 bases, and the junction held 9 bases outside the gene matches. Germline V CDR1 and CDR2: SNHLY, FYNNEI. The DNA of the CDR3 is TGTGCCAGCAGTGGGGACAGGGGCTTTATGAGCTATGGCTACACCTTC. This encodes CASSGDRGFMSYGYTF.

The V gene is TRBV3-1 (or the pseudogene TRBV3-2), the J gene TRBJ1-3, with TRBD1 matching 7 bases. V dropped 4 bases and J dropped 4; count of bases not matched to a gene: 10. Germline assignment: CDR1 LGHDT and CDR2 YNNKEL (reference sequence). The CDR3 runs 16 residues. CDR3 sequence: CASSPEDRVAGNTIYF. In DNA, the CDR3 is TGTGCCAGCAGCCCGGAAGACAGGGTAGCAGGAAACACCATATATTTT.

The rearrangement uses TRBV19 and TRBJ2-6; D is ambiguous. Trimming removed 7 bases at V and 0 bases at J, with 10 bases between. Germline V gene lookup returns CDR1 LNHDA and CDR2 SQIVND (reference sequence). The length of the CDR3 is 15 residues. Here the CDR3 reads CASTVSGSGANVLTF. In DNA, the CDR3 is TGTGCCAGTACCGTATCGGGCTCTGGGGCCAACGTCCTGACTTTC.

This chain connects TRBV6-5 to TRBJ2-7; a weak D match, TRBD2 (7 bases). Trimming left V 0 bases short and J 4 bases short, with 13 bases between. The CDR3 covers 15 residues. Germline V gene lookup returns CDR1 MNHEY and CDR2 SVGAGI. The CDR3 coding sequence is TGTGCCAGCAGTTACTCTGGCGGGGGCCTTTACGAGCAGTACTTC. It codes for CASSYSGGGLYEQYF.